The clone carrying this T cell receptor (beta chain) occurred many times. The antigen remains unidentified. The read ends 3 residues shy of where the CDR3 ends; the end is completed using the germline J gene. The data are from a study of T cell clonality in common variable immunodeficiency. The germline V gene encodes CDR1 WSHSY and CDR2 SAAADI. V was clipped by 8 bases and J by 5 bases; unmatched bases: 7. This CDR3 has 13 residues. Measured with immunoSEQ multiplex PCR; TCRdb has only the in-frame clones, and not every one. Altogether roughly 50,000 clones were found in the sample, and no singletons occur. Study-wide points: TCRbeta clonality was increased in CVID versus healthy controls. In common variable immunodeficiency, TCR beta chains reportedly carried fewer deletions and N-nucleotide insertions. CVID subjects shared fewer TCRbeta clones than healthy controls did.

The source material was peripheral blood mononuclear cells. This clonotype originated in a person aged 18 to 75 in good health. The chain uses TRBV10-2 and TRBJ2-5; 8 nucleotides match TRBD2. The sequenced part of the CDR3 DNA is TGCGCCAGCTCGGGCGGGAGGTTTGAGACC. It translates to CASSGGRFET. The complete CDR3 protein is CASSGGRFETQYF.